The 9 T cell receptor beta chains in this list originate from one sample, sequenced in a study of cytomegalovirus exposure and HLA in healthy donors. The PCR contained 60 Vbeta and 13 Jbeta primers. Repertoires were generated with immunoSEQ multiplex PCR, while TCRdb's copy carries only in-frame clones and drops some. The table has 120,000 to 150,000 clones, 80% seen once. The sequenced material came from PBMCs. The receptors come from a young man in good health and CMV-seronegative.

The chain employs TRBV29-1 and TRBJ1-2, with D unclear. Looked up from germline, CDR1 is SQVTM and CDR2 is ANQGSEA. V was shortened by 3 bases and J by 4 bases, with 12 bases between the two germline ends. This CDR3 region has 13 residues. CDR3 protein: CSVDGRRGYGYTF. DNA for the CDR3: TGCAGCGTTGACGGGCGGCGGGGCTATGGCTACACCTTC.

The rearrangement joins TRBV6-1 to TRBJ1-2; possible D gene TRBD1, 6 bases. Trimming cost V 2 bases and J 7 bases, with 14 bases left between them. The length of the CDR3 is 14 residues. Germline V gene sequence: CDR1 MNHNS, CDR2 SASEGT. The CDR3 DNA follows: TGTGCCAGCAGTGAAACAGGGCCGGGGGGTGGCTACACCTTC. It is translated as CASSETGPGGGYTF.

V is TRBV2 and J is TRBJ1-1; D gene unclear. This CDR3 contains 12 residues. Between the trimmed V and J ends, which lost 0 bases and 7 bases, there was a span of 6 bases. Looked up from germline, CDR1 is SNHLY and CDR2 is FYNNEI. The chain's CDR3 is CASSEARGEAFF. CDR3 coding DNA: TGTGCCAGCAGTGAAGCGAGAGGTGAAGCTTTCTTT.

The sample holds a few counts of this clone. This sequence joins TRBV29-1 and TRBJ1-1, with 7 bases lining up with TRBD1. The germline V gene encodes CDR1 SQVTM and CDR2 ANQGSEA. The CDR3 totals 12 residues. Unmatched junction bases numbered 4, after V lost 6 bases and J lost 3 bases. CDR3 nucleotide sequence: TGCAGCGTCCTGGGGACAGACACTGAAGCTTTCTTT. This translates into CSVLGTDTEAFF.

The chain has TRBV28 and TRBJ1-2; 10 bases match TRBD1. Germline lookup yields CDR1 MDHEN and CDR2 SYDVKM. The J segment lost 14 bases and the V segment lost 6 bases, leaving 12 bases of the junction unmatched. The CDR3 has 13 residues. CDR3 protein: CASSSGQGWVRTF. The CDR3 region has the DNA TGTGCCAGCAGCTCGGGACAGGGGTGGGTAAGGACCTTC.

The chain couples TRBV18 to TRBJ2-6; TRBD1 matches 7 bases. Germline V CDR1 and CDR2: KGHSH, LQKENI. The CDR3 has 20 residues. The ends lost 0 bases at V and 0 bases at J; junction bases unmatched: 11. CDR3 sequence reads: CASSPPLGTDLLSGANVLTF. The CDR3 bases are TGTGCCAGCTCACCACCTTTAGGGACAGACCTTCTCTCTGGGGCCAACGTCCTGACTTTC.

The chain recombines TRBV6-5 with TRBJ1-2; 8 nucleotides line up with TRBD1. The CDR3 contains 13 residues. Unmatched junction bases numbered 5, after V lost 4 bases and J lost 7 bases. Germline assignment: CDR1 MNHEY and CDR2 SVGAGI. The CDR3 DNA is TGTGCCAGCAGTTCACAGGGGGAAGGTGGCTACACCTTC. This translates into CASSSQGEGGYTF.

The chain employs TRBV5-4 and TRBJ2-2, with 8 bases lining up with TRBD2. The CDR3 covers 16 residues. Germline V gene lookup returns CDR1 SGHNT and CDR2 YYREEE (reference sequence). V shed 0 bases and J 5 bases; nucleotides not matched to a gene: 6. The CDR3 DNA reads as TGTGCCAGCAGCTTGGAACGGGGGGGCGTTACCGGGGAGCTGTTTTTT. Encoded protein: CASSLERGGVTGELFF.

The rearrangement uses TRBV5-4 and TRBJ1-2; 7 nucleotides line up with TRBD1. This CDR3 spans 14 amino acids. Looked up from germline, CDR1 is SGHNT and CDR2 is YYREEE (reference sequence). V shed 4 bases, J shed 2 bases, and the junction held 5 bases outside the gene matches. CDR3 in DNA: TGTGCCAGCAGCACCGGGACAGTAAACTATGGCTACACCTTC. Encoded protein: CASSTGTVNYGYTF.